The present T cell receptor beta chain was sequenced within a study of Ad26.COV2.S vaccination and SARS-CoV-2 variants. Overall study results and limits: Substantial breadth was reportedly displayed by spike-specific CD8+ and CD4+ T cell responses after vaccination.

Treatment defined: some 19 received Ad26.COV2.S at low or high dose, single or two shots; 5 received placebo; per-sample allocation not given. Samples analyzed were those drawn on day 63 after the first vaccine or placebo injection. Worth noting for this clone: Its antigen is undetermined.

The table came from immunoSEQ multiplex PCR; TCRdb's copy has only in-frame clones and leaves some out. The profile shows about 420,000 clones, roughly 88% of them singletons. V was trimmed by 1 base and J by 3 bases, leaving 9 bases between them. The germline V gene encodes CDR1 MGHRA and CDR2 YSYEKL. This CDR3 has 14 residues. The TCR sequence derives from a person aged 18-60 years who received the Ad26.COV2.S COVID-19 vaccine or a placebo. The specimen was peripheral blood, collected in a trial of Ad26.COV2.S vaccine versus placebo. The chain carries TRBV4-1 and TRBJ1-1, with D perhaps matching TRBD1 (5 bases). CDR3 protein: CASSQGGTDTEAFF. CDR3 in DNA: TGCGCCAGCAGCCAAGGAGGGACGGACACTGAAGCTTTCTTT.